This T cell receptor beta chain was sequenced in a study of vaccination and CD4 T cells after COVID-19. Researchers used the Oncomine TCR Beta short-read assay to sequence DNA from cultured CD4+ T cells. TCRdb reprocessed the PCR reads via MiXCR and lists one record per CDR3 protein. This table holds 11,000 or so distinct CDR3 sequences, around a third found once. A remark on this clonotype: No antigen is known for it.

Treatment reported: roughly 10-day PBMC culture with coronavirus spike peptide pools or control peptides (ViraFEST assay). V was cut by 2 bases and J by 4 bases, with 14 bases left in between. CDR1 SGHNT and CDR2 YENEEA come from the germline V gene. The CDR3 consists of 15 residues. This specimen was CD4+ T cells from blood, cultured in vitro, taken before SARS-CoV-2 vaccination. The chain links TRBV11-3 to TRBJ1-1; unclear D gene. The TCR was taken from a human donor who received a COVID-19 vaccine. CDR3 nucleotides: TGTGCCAGCAGCTTATCCGGACGAGGGAGCACTGAAGCTTTCTTT. Protein sequence: CASSLSGRGSTEAFF.